This TCR beta chain was sequenced for a study of T-cell memory formation after mild COVID-19. This clonotype was seen only a few times. Its antigen is not identified. Constant-segment primers were used for 5'RACE, and the resulting TCR alpha and TCR beta cDNA libraries carried sample barcodes and UMIs. TCRdb re-called the 5' RACE reads with MiXCR, one entry per CDR3 protein. The data contain 40,000 or so distinct CDR3 sequences, roughly 7% of them singletons. Study-level results: Pre-infection memory contained some responding clones, which suggested that cross-reactive memory had joined. Mostly located in CM and EM were contracting CD4+ clones, with contracting CD8+ clones located in EMRA.

This CDR3 has 16 residues. Losses at the gene ends were 0 bases for V and 3 bases for J; bases not matched to a gene: 0. CDR1 and CDR2 from the germline V gene are DFQATT and SNEGSKA (reference sequence). The sample comprised PBMCs or a T cell subset sorted from them (not recorded which). The sequence derives from an adult who had mild COVID-19 (a few samples of this study predate the infection). Cell type and time point are not known. The V gene is TRBV20-1, the J gene TRBJ2-2, with 14 nucleotides matching TRBD2. CDR3 bases: TGCAGTGCTAGAGAGGGACTAGCGGGGGACACCGGGGAGCTGTTTTTT. Translating it yields CSAREGLAGDTGELFF.